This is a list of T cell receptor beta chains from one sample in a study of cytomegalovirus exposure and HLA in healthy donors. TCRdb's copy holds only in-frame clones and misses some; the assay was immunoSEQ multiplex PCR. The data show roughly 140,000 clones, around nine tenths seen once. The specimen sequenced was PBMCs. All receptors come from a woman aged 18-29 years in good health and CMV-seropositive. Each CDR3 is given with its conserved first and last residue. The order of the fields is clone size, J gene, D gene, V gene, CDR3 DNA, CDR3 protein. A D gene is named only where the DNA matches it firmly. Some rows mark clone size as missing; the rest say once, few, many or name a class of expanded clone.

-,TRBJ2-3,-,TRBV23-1,TGCGCCAGCGAAGAGGTTTGCACAGATACGCAGTATTTT,CASEEVCTDTQYF
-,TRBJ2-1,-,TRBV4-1,TGCGCCAGCAGCCAACGGGTTCTCTACAATGAGCAGTTCTTC,CASSQRVLYNEQFF
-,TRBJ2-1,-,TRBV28,TGTGCCAGCGGTGACAGACAATTGAGGTACAATGAGCAGTTCTTC,CASGDRQLRYNEQFF
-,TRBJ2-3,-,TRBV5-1,TGCGCCAGCAGCTTGGTAGGGAGGACCACAGATACGCAGTATTTT,CASSLVGRTTDTQYF
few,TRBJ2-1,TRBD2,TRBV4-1,TGCGCCAGCAGCCAAGGCACTAGCGGGGCATACAATGAGCAGTTCTTC,CASSQGTSGAYNEQFF
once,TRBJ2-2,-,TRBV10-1,TGCGCCAGCAGTGAGTGGGGGGCCGGGGAGCTGTTTTTT,CASSEWGAGELFF
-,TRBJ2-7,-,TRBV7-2,TGTGCCAGCAGCCCGGGACATCTATACGAGCAGTACTTC,CASSPGHLYEQYF
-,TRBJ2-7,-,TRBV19,TGTGCCAGTAGTATCAGGTGGGTGAACCTCTACGAGCAGTACTTC,CASSIRWVNLYEQYF
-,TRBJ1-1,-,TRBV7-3,TGTGCCAGCAGCGACACCAGGGAGAACACTGAAGCTTTCTTT,CASSDTRENTEAFF
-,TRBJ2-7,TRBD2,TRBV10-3,TGTGCCATCAGTGAGTCCAGCGGGGGCTCCTACGAGCAGTACTTC,CAISESSGGSYEQYF
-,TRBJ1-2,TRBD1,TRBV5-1,TGCGCCAGCAGCTTGGCAGGATGGACAGGGTCGGAAGGCTACACCTTC,CASSLAGWTGSEGYTF
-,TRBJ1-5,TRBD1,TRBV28,TGTGCCAGCAGCCGACAGGGGGGCAATCAGCCCCAGCATTTT,CASSRQGGNQPQHF
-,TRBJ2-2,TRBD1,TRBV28,TGTGCCAGCAGTTTAAGGGGACAGGGAAACACCGGGGAGCTGTTTTTT,CASSLRGQGNTGELFF
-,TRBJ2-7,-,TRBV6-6,TGTGCCAGCAGTTGGGACAACGCCTACGAGCAGTACTTC,CASSWDNAYEQYF
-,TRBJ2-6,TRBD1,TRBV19,TGTGCCAGTAGTATAGGAGGGGGCCCTGGGGCCAACGTCCTGACTTTC,CASSIGGGPGANVLTF
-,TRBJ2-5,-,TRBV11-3,TGTGCCAGCAGCTTCCCGGAGGTCGTAGAGACCCAGTACTTC,CASSFPEVVETQYF
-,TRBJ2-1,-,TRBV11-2,TGTGCCAGCAGCTTAGATAGGCGGACGGGAGAGACGTTCTTC,CASSLDRRTGETFF
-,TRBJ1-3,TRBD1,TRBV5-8,TGTGCCAGCAGCTTGACAGGGACAGAACCATCTGGAAACACCATATATTTT,CASSLTGTEPSGNTIYF
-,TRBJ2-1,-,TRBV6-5,TGTGCCAGCAGTACCAGAATCTACAATGAGCAGTTCTTC,CASSTRIYNEQFF
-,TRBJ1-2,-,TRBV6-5,TGTGCCAGCAGGACGGGGTCCTATGGCTACACCTTC,CASRTGSYGYTF
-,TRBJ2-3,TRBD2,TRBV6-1,TGTGCCAGCAGTGGCTTAGGCGGGAGTCCCACAGATACGCAGTATTTT,CASSGLGGSPTDTQYF
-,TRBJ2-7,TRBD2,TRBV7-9,TGTGCCAGCAGCACTAGCGGGAGTGCCTACGAGCAGTACTTC,CASSTSGSAYEQYF
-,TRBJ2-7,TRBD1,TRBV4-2,TGTGCCAGCAGCCCTCAGGGACAGGGCGACTACGAGCAGTACTTC,CASSPQGQGDYEQYF
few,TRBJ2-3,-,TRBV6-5,TGTGCCAGCAGTTACATGGAGACAGATACGCAGTATTTT,CASSYMETDTQYF
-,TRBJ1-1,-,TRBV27,TGTGCCAGCAGGTCCGTCGGGATGGAAGCTTTCTTT,CASRSVGMEAFF
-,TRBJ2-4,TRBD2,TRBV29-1,TGCAGCGTTGATCTAGCGGGGAATCAGTACTTC,CSVDLAGNQYF
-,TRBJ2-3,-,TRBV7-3,TGTGCCAGCAGCCGCGACTCCGGGATACGCACAGATACGCAGTATTTT,CASSRDSGIRTDTQYF
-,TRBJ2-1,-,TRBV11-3,TGTGCCAGCAGCTTAGAGGGGAGAGAGCAGTTCTTC,CASSLEGREQFF
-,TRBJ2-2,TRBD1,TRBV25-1,TGTGCCAGCAGTGGGACAGGGGACACCGGGGAGCTGTTTTTT,CASSGTGDTGELFF
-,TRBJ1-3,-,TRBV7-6,TGTGCCAGCGCGCGGGGGGGTAGGTCTGGAAACACCATATATTTT,CASARGGRSGNTIYF
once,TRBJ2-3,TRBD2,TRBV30,TGTGCCTGGAGTGTACAACTAGCGGGAGACACGCAGTATTTT,CAWSVQLAGDTQYF
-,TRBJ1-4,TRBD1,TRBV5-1,TGCGCCAGCAGTCACCGACAGGGGGCTTCCCACGAAAAACTGTTTTTT,CASSHRQGASHEKLFF
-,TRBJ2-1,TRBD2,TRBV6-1,TGTGCCAGCAGTGAATGGGGTAGCGGGCGAAATGAGCAGTTCTTC,CASSEWGSGRNEQFF
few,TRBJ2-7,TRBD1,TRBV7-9,TGTGCCAGCAGCTCGAGACAGGGATCTTACGAGCAGTACTTC,CASSSRQGSYEQYF
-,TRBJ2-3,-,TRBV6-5,TGTGCCAGCATCACCAAGGGGTGGGCGGATACGCAGTATTTT,CASITKGWADTQYF
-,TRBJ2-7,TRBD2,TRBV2,TGTGCCAGCAGAGAGACTAGCGGGAGTACTTACGAGCAGTACTTC,CASRETSGSTYEQYF
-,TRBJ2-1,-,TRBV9,TGTGCCAGCAGCCCCCCTCGCGGCTCCTACAATGAGCAGTTCTTC,CASSPPRGSYNEQFF
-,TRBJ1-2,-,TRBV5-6,TGTGCCAGCAGCCGAATCACAGGGTTTGGCTACACCTTC,CASSRITGFGYTF
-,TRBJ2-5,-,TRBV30,TGTGCCGCGCGGGGAGTTGAGACCCAGTACTTC,CAARGVETQYF
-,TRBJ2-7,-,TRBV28,TGTGCCAGCAGTTTTTCTCAGGCTACCTCCTACGAGCAGTACTTC,CASSFSQATSYEQYF
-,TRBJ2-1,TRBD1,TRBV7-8,TGTGCCAGCAGCTTAGCGACAGGGACGGACGAGCAGTTCTTC,CASSLATGTDEQFF
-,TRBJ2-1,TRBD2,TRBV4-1,TGCGCCAGCAGCTACGGGACTAGCGGACACAATGAGCAGTTCTTC,CASSYGTSGHNEQFF